This T cell receptor (beta chain) originates from a study of T cell responses to AZD1222 COVID-19 vaccine. General study results and limits: Seropositive status at baseline applied to only a handful of AZD1222 recipients. Repertoire sampling was restricted to post-peak T cell response timepoints.

CDR1 and CDR2 (germline): MGHDK, SYGVNS. The V gene lost 5 bases and the J gene lost 2 bases, with 4 bases spanning the gap. The CDR3 has 11 amino acids. Sequencing was performed with immunoSEQ multiplex PCR; in TCRdb, only in-frame clones are kept and a portion is missing. Found here are about 99,000 clones, roughly 87% of them singletons; the top ten hold about 4.8%. Concerning this clone: Its antigen is unknown.

This sample comprised peripheral blood, obtained on day 0 of AZD1222 vaccination. The chain couples TRBV25-1 to TRBJ2-7; D is uncertain. The receptor's source is an adult in good health. This CDR3 is CASSRTYEQYF. In DNA form, the CDR3 reads TGTGCCAGCAGTCGAACCTACGAGCAGTACTTC.